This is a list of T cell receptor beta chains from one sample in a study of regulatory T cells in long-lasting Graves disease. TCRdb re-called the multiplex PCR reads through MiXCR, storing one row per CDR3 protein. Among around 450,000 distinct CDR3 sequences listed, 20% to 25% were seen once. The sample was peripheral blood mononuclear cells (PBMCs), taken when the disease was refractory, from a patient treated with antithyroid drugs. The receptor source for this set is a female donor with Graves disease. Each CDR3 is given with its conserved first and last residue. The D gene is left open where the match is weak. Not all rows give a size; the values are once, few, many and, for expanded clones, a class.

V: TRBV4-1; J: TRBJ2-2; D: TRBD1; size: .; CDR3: CASSQGVTGVNTGELFF; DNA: TGCGCCAGCAGCCAAGGGGTTACAGGGGTGAATACCGGGGAGCTGTTTTTT
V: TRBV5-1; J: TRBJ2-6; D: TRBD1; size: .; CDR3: CASRTGTGANVLTF; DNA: TGCGCCAGCAGGACAGGGACTGGGGCCAACGTCCTGACTTTC
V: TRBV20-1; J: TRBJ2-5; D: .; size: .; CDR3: CSARGLDSRPRRAQYF; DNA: TGCAGTGCTAGAGGGTTGGACAGCCGCCCAAGGCGGGCCCAGTACTTC
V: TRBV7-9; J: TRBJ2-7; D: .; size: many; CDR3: CASSLDGAGEQYF; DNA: TGTGCCAGCAGCTTAGATGGGGCGGGCGAGCAGTACTTC
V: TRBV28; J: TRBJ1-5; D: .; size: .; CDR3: CASSLLFYQGNQPQHF; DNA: TGTGCCAGCAGTTTACTGTTTTACCAGGGTAATCAGCCCCAGCATTTT
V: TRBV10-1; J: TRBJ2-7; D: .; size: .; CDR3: CASSIGQGGEQYF; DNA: TGCGCCAGCAGTATTGGGCAGGGCGGCGAGCAGTACTTC
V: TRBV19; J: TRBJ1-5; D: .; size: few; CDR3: CASSMVAGRNQPQHF; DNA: TGTGCCAGTAGTATGGTGGCGGGACGCAATCAGCCCCAGCATTTT
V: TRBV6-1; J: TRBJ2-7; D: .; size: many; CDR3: CASSEATAAYYEQYF; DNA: TGTGCCAGCAGTGAAGCGACCGCAGCTTACTACGAGCAGTACTTC
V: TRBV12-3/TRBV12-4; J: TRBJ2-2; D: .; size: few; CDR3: CASSFSRGGDTGELFF; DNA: TGTGCCAGCAGTTTCAGCAGGGGCGGGGACACCGGGGAGCTGTTTTTT
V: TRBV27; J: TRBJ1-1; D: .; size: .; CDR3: CASSPWDGEAFF; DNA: TGTGCCAGCAGCCCGTGGGACGGTGAAGCTTTCTTT
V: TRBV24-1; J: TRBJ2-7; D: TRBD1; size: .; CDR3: CATSGDSSERYF; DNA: TGTGCCACCAGTGGGGACAGCTCGGAACGGTACTTC
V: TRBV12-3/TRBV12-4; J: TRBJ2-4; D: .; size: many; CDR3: CASSYGLGAKNIQYF; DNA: TGTGCCAGCAGTTACGGGCTAGGAGCCAAAAACATTCAGTACTTC
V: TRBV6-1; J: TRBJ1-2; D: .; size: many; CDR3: CASSDSTYGYTF; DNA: TGTGCCAGCAGTGACTCTACCTATGGCTACACCTTC
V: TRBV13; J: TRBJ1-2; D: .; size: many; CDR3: CASSLGLNGDGYTF; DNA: TGTGCCAGCAGCTTAGGCCTAAATGGGGATGGCTACACCTTC
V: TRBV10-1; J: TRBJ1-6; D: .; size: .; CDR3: CASFGPGGSPLHF; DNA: TGCGCCAGTTTCGGGCCCGGGGGTTCACCCCTCCACTTT
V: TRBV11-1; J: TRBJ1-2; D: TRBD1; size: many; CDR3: CASSSGTGLVNYGYTF; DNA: TGTGCCAGCAGCTCCGGGACAGGGCTGGTTAACTATGGCTACACCTTC
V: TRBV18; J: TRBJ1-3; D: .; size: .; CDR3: CASSRGRLSGNTIYF; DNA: TGTGCCAGCTCCCGGGGACGGCTCTCTGGAAACACCATATATTTT
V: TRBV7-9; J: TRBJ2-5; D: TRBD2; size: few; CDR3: CASSLPSGGRETQYF; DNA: TGTGCCAGCAGCTTACCCAGCGGGGGAAGAGAGACCCAGTACTTC
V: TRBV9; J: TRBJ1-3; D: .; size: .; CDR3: CASSVHGDPGNTIYF; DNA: TGTGCCAGCAGCGTTCACGGGGATCCTGGAAACACCATATATTTT
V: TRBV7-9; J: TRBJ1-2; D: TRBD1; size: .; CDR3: CASSFGTVLGYTF; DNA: TGTGCCAGCAGCTTCGGGACAGTCCTTGGCTACACCTTC
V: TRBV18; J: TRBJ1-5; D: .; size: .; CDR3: CASSQGRAQPQHF; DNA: TGTGCCAGCTCACAGGGGCGCGCTCAGCCCCAGCATTTT
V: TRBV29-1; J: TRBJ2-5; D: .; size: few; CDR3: CSVEDPYSQETQYF; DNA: TGCAGCGTTGAAGATCCGTACAGTCAAGAGACCCAGTACTTC
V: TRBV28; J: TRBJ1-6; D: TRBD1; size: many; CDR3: CASRDRTNSPLHF; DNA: TGTGCCAGCAGGGACAGGACTAATTCACCCCTCCACTTT
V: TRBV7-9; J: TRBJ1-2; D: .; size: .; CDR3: CASSLDTRSYGYTF; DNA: TGTGCCAGCAGCTTAGATACCAGGTCCTATGGCTACACCTTC
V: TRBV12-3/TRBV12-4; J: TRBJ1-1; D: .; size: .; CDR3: CASRSGPTMVGAFF; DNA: TGTGCCAGCAGGTCGGGACCGACGATGGTAGGAGCTTTCTTT
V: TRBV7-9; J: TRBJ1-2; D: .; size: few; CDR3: CASSITDGSYGYTF; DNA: TGTGCCAGCAGCATCACGGACGGTTCCTATGGCTACACCTTC
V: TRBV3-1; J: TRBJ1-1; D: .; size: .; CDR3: CASSLQGSPTEAFF; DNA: TGTGCCAGCAGCCTTCAGGGGAGCCCGACTGAAGCTTTCTTT
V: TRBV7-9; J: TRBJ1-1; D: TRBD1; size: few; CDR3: CASSPAPGQMNTEAFF; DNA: TGTGCCAGCAGCCCGGCCCCGGGACAGATGAACACTGAAGCTTTCTTT
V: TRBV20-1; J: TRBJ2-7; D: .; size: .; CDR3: CSASDEIYEQYF; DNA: TGCAGTGCTAGTGACGAGATCTACGAGCAGTACTTC
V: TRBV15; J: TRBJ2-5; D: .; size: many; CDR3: CATSRDTLRETQYF; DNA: TGTGCCACCAGCAGAGACACCCTGAGGGAGACCCAGTACTTC
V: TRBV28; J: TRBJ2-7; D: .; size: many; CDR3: CASSFGRVERDEQYF; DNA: TGTGCCAGCAGTTTCGGTAGGGTAGAGCGGGACGAGCAGTACTTC
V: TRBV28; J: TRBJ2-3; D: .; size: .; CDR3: CASREGADTQYF; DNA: TGTGCCAGCAGGGAGGGGGCAGATACGCAGTATTTT
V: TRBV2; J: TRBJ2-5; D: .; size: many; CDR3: CASSFQGEETQYF; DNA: TGTGCCAGCAGTTTTCAGGGCGAGGAGACCCAGTACTTC
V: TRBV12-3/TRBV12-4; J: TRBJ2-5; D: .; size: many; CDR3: CASTWGYSKETQYF; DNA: TGTGCCAGCACCTGGGGGTATAGTAAAGAGACCCAGTACTTC
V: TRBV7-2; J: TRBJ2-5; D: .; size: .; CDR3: CASSPLRGVQETQYF; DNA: TGTGCCAGCAGCCCCCTGCGGGGAGTCCAAGAGACCCAGTACTTC
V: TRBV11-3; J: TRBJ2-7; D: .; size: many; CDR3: CASSFRTEDLYEQYF; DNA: TGTGCCAGCAGCTTCAGGACGGAGGATCTCTACGAGCAGTACTTC
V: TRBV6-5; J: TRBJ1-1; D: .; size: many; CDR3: CASSYCYQGGGCTEAFF; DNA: TGTGCCAGCAGTTATTGTTATCAGGGAGGAGGTTGCACTGAAGCTTTCTTT
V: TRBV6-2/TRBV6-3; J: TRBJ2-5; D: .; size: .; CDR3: CASSYQGEETQYF; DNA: TGTGCCAGCAGTTATCAGGGAGAAGAGACCCAGTACTTC
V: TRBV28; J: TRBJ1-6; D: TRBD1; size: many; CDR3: CASSSATGPNSPLHF; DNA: TGTGCCAGCAGTTCGGCGACAGGGCCAAATTCACCCCTCCACTTT
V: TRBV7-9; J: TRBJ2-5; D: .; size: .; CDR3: CASSFREVRETQYF; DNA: TGTGCCAGCAGCTTCAGGGAAGTAAGGGAGACCCAGTACTTC
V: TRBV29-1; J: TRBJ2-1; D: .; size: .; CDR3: CSVEEGGYNEQFF; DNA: TGCAGCGTTGAGGAGGGGGGATACAATGAGCAGTTCTTC
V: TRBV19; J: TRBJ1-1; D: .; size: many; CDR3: CASSIGRNTEAFF; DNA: TGTGCCAGTAGTATCGGGCGGAACACTGAAGCTTTCTTT
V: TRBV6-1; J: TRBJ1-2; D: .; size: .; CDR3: CASKPGARGGNYGYTF; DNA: TGTGCCAGCAAGCCGGGAGCAAGGGGAGGGAACTATGGCTACACCTTC
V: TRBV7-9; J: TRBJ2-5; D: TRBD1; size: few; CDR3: CASSLGQGGGETQYF; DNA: TGTGCTAGCAGCCTAGGACAGGGGGGAGGAGAGACCCAGTACTTC